This is a list of T cell receptor beta chains from one sample in a study of CD8 T cells in ankylosing spondylitis. From the 5' RACE reads, TCRdb called clonotypes with MiXCR, one entry per CDR3 protein. The table lists fewer than 650,000 distinct CDR3 sequences, over 9.5% of them singletons. Sequencing was done on a sample of blood, either unsorted or a sorted T cell fraction (not recorded which). These receptors were collected from a male donor with ankylosing spondylitis. The CDR3 runs from the conserved cysteine through the conserved F or W. A D gene is named only where the DNA matches it firmly. Size values are once, few and many counts, or a class for expanded clones, and some rows have none.

V	size	J	D	DNA	CDR3
TRBV2	-	TRBJ1-4	TRBD1	TGTGCCAGCAGTGAGAGACGACAGGGAACTAATGAAAAACTGTTTTTT	CASSERRQGTNEKLFF
TRBV29-1	few	TRBJ2-1	-	TGCAGCGTCCCTCCCTCGGACAATGAGCAGTTCTTC	CSVPPSDNEQFF
TRBV25-1	few	TRBJ1-1	-	TGTGCCAGCAGTGAAAGATCTGAAGCTTTCTTT	CASSERSEAFF
TRBV2	few	TRBJ1-6	-	TGTGCCAGCAGCTCCGACAGCTCCTATAATTCACCCCTCCACTTT	CASSSDSSYNSPLHF
TRBV5-1	few	TRBJ2-1	-	TGCGCCAGCAGGACTACAGGGAGCTCCTACAATGAGCAGTTCTTC	CASRTTGSSYNEQFF
TRBV20-1	-	TRBJ2-1	TRBD2	TGCAGTGCCCTCGGACTAGCGGGAGCTGAGCAGTTCTTC	CSALGLAGAEQFF
TRBV30	once	TRBJ2-7	-	TGTGCCTGGAACAGGGATTACGAGCAGTACTTC	CAWNRDYEQYF
TRBV10-3	-	TRBJ2-5	-	TGTGCCATCAGTGTCCGGGGGAAGTCGGGGGAGACCCAGTACTTC	CAISVRGKSGETQYF
TRBV11-2	many	TRBJ2-5	TRBD1	TGTGCCAGCAGCTGGACAGGGGAAGAGACCCAGTACTTC	CASSWTGEETQYF
TRBV6-1	-	TRBJ2-1	-	TGTGCCAGCAGTGGCTCTAGGCCGGAGCCGGAGATGCAGTTCTTC	CASSGSRPEPEMQFF
TRBV20-1	many	TRBJ2-5	TRBD2	TGCAGTGCTTCACCGGGACTAGCGGGATTAGGGACCCAGTACTTC	CSASPGLAGLGTQYF
TRBV20-1	few	TRBJ2-3	TRBD2	TGCAGTGCTAGTCCCGGGACTAGCGGGAGGACAGATACGCAGTATTTT	CSASPGTSGRTDTQYF
TRBV11-2	-	TRBJ2-5	TRBD2	TGTGCCAGCAGCACTAACGCACTAGCGGGGGAGACCCAGTACTTC	CASSTNALAGETQYF
TRBV10-3	few	TRBJ2-7	-	TGTGCCATCAGGGAGAGGGGTCAACACGAGCAGTACTTC	CAIRERGQHEQYF
TRBV12-3/TRBV12-4	few	TRBJ1-1	-	TGTGCCAGCCATAGGCGGAACACTGAAGCTTTCTTT	CASHRRNTEAFF
TRBV4-1	many	TRBJ1-4	-	TGCGCCAGCAGCCAAGTGGACAGCAGTTATGAAAAACTGTTTTTT	CASSQVDSSYEKLFF
TRBV12-3/TRBV12-4	few	TRBJ1-6	-	TGTGCCAGCACCCGACAGTCTAATTCACCCCTCCACTTT	CASTRQSNSPLHF
TRBV5-6	few	TRBJ2-1	-	TGTGCCAGCAGCTCTGCGCCGGAGCAGTTCTTC	CASSSAPEQFF
TRBV3-1	many	TRBJ2-1	TRBD2	TGTGCCAGCAGCCCACAAGGAGAGGGAGGGGAGGTCGCTATACACAATGAGCAGTTCTTC	CASSPQGEGGEVAIHNEQFF
TRBV5-1	many	TRBJ1-1	-	TGCGCCAGCAGCTTGAGAGGGAACACTGAAGCTTTCTTT	CASSLRGNTEAFF
TRBV5-1	-	TRBJ2-1	-	TGCGCCAGCAGCTTGAGGGGTGTTTACAATGAGCAGTTCTTC	CASSLRGVYNEQFF
TRBV5-1	few	TRBJ2-2	-	TGCGCCAGCAGCGAAACCACCGCGGGCGGGGAGCTGTTTTTT	CASSETTAGGELFF
TRBV20-1	-	TRBJ2-1	TRBD2	TGCAGTGCTCGCTTGAGCGGGAGCTCCTACAATGAGCAGTTCTTC	CSARLSGSSYNEQFF
TRBV15	few	TRBJ2-2	TRBD2	TGTGCCACCAGCCCTGGACTAGCGTTTGACACCGGGGAGCTGTTTTTT	CATSPGLAFDTGELFF
TRBV7-2	many	TRBJ2-3	TRBD1	TGTGCCACCCGGGACAGGGGACGTAGCACAGATACGCAGTATTTT	CATRDRGRSTDTQYF
TRBV7-9	-	TRBJ1-1	TRBD1	TGTGCCAGCAGCTCCCGGGACAGATTTAACACTGAAGCTTTCTTT	CASSSRDRFNTEAFF
TRBV6-1	-	TRBJ2-3	TRBD2	TGTGCCAGCAGTCGAAGGACCGGGACTAGCGTCCCCACAGATACGCAGTATTTT	CASSRRTGTSVPTDTQYF
TRBV30	-	TRBJ1-5	-	TGTGCCTGGAGTGTACGTCAGGCCTATCAGCCCCAGCATTTT	CAWSVRQAYQPQHF
TRBV24-1	-	TRBJ2-1	-	TGTGCCACCAGTGATTCCACGGGCCGCATCCTTAACAATGAGCAGTTCTTC	CATSDSTGRILNNEQFF
TRBV5-1	few	TRBJ2-7	TRBD1	TGCGCCAGCAGCTCATTCGGACAGGGGGCTGAGCAGTACTTC	CASSSFGQGAEQYF
TRBV7-9	-	TRBJ2-1	-	TGTGCCAGCAGCCCCGACATCTATGAGCAGTTCTTC	CASSPDIYEQFF
TRBV29-1	-	TRBJ2-3	-	TGCAGCGTTGAGGGTATTCAGACCCCCTTGGACACAGATACGCAGTATTTT	CSVEGIQTPLDTDTQYF
TRBV12-3/TRBV12-4	many	TRBJ2-1	TRBD2	TGTGCCAGCAGTTTTATGGCTAGCGGGAGGTTCAATGAGCAGTTCTTC	CASSFMASGRFNEQFF
TRBV20-1	-	TRBJ2-2	TRBD2	TGCAGTGCTAGAGGGCGGGAGGGGAACACCGGGGAGCTGTTTTTT	CSARGREGNTGELFF
TRBV12-3/TRBV12-4	few	TRBJ2-7	TRBD2	TGTGCCAGCACCCCGACTAGCGGGAGTAGAACCTACGAGCAGTACTTC	CASTPTSGSRTYEQYF
TRBV13	-	TRBJ1-5	-	TGTGCCAGCAGCACACAGGAGAGTAGCAATCAGCCCCAGCATTTT	CASSTQESSNQPQHF
TRBV6-5	few	TRBJ2-3	-	TGTGCCAGCAGTTACTTCCGTTACACAGATACGCAGTATTTT	CASSYFRYTDTQYF
TRBV29-1	many	TRBJ2-5	TRBD2	TGCAGCGTGAGACTAGCGGGAGGTCAAGAGACCCAGTACTTC	CSVRLAGGQETQYF
TRBV5-1	few	TRBJ2-1	TRBD2	TGCGCCAGCAGCTTGGAGATAGCGGGAGAGGACAATGAGCAGTTCTTC	CASSLEIAGEDNEQFF
TRBV7-9	few	TRBJ2-4	TRBD1	TGTGCCAGCAGTACGACAGGGGGCAGGAACATTCAGTACTTC	CASSTTGGRNIQYF
TRBV7-2	-	TRBJ2-1	-	TGTGCCAGCAGCCGGCCCCCAGCGGAGGCGGGTGAGCAGTTCTTC	CASSRPPAEAGEQFF
TRBV7-2	-	TRBJ1-6	-	TGTGCCAGCAGCCCCTCGGCCACTGGGAATTCACCCCTCCACTTT	CASSPSATGNSPLHF
TRBV18	-	TRBJ1-1	-	TGTGCCAGCGCCAAGGCGGGGGGCACTGAAGCTTTCTTT	CASAKAGGTEAFF
TRBV3-1	few	TRBJ2-1	-	TGTGCCAGCAGCCCCCGGACGCGGTACAATGAGCAGTTCTTC	CASSPRTRYNEQFF
TRBV3-1	-	TRBJ2-3	-	TGTGCCAGCAGCCAAGATTTAGCGGAAACAGATACGCAGTATTTT	CASSQDLAETDTQYF
TRBV7-2	few	TRBJ2-7	-	TGTGCCAGCAGCTTAAGGCCCTCCTATCCCTACGAGCAGTACTTC	CASSLRPSYPYEQYF
TRBV12-3/TRBV12-4	many	TRBJ2-4	TRBD2	TGTGCCAGCAGTCCGCAGGGACTAGCGGGGTTTCAGTACTTC	CASSPQGLAGFQYF
TRBV12-5	-	TRBJ1-1	-	TGTGCTAGTGGTTTGGTGGAGGCACCGAGTGAAGCTTTCTTT	CASGLVEAPSEAFF
TRBV5-1	many	TRBJ1-2	TRBD1	TGTGCCAGCAGCTCCCGGACAGGGAACTATGGCTACACCTTC	CASSSRTGNYGYTF
TRBV3-1	few	TRBJ2-3	-	TGTGCCAGCAGCCAAGATAGAAGCTACTTCGCAGATACGCAGTATTTT	CASSQDRSYFADTQYF
TRBV5-1	many	TRBJ2-4	-	TGCGCCAGCAGCTTGGATTCCGGGGACATTCAGTACTTC	CASSLDSGDIQYF
TRBV3-1	few	TRBJ2-3	-	TGTGCCAGCAGTCCCTTCCAGGGGGAGGGACCAGATACGCAGTATTTT	CASSPFQGEGPDTQYF
TRBV5-1	many	TRBJ1-1	TRBD1	TGCGCCAGCTCCCCCGGGACAGCCGTTATGAACACTGAAGCTTTCTTT	CASSPGTAVMNTEAFF
TRBV5-1	-	TRBJ2-1	-	TGCGCCAGCAGCTCCGAAAGCGGGTCCTACAATGAGCAGTTCTTC	CASSSESGSYNEQFF
TRBV5-1	-	TRBJ2-5	TRBD2	TGCGCCAGCACCGGCGGACTAGCGGGAGGGGAGACCCAGTGCTTC	CASTGGLAGGETQCF
TRBV5-1	-	TRBJ2-1	TRBD2	TGCGCCAGCAGTTTTACCGGGACTAGCGGGAGTGACGAGCAGTTCTTC	CASSFTGTSGSDEQFF
TRBV2	-	TRBJ2-1	TRBD2	TGTGCCAGGTCGCCGGGGACTAGCGGGTTTGAGCAGTTCTTC	CARSPGTSGFEQFF